The clone carrying this T cell receptor (beta chain) came up a few times. This sample is part of a study of patients and donors after allogeneic stem cell transplantation. TCRdb reanalysed the RT-PCR reads using MiXCR and keeps one entry per CDR3 protein. The sample lists about 410,000 distinct CDR3 sequences, under 20% occurring once. The CDR3 is made up of 18 amino acids. The receptor was derived from a human donor who was either an allogeneic HSCT recipient or a stem cell or donor lymphocyte infusion donor (not recorded which). It is not recorded whose cells these are; they may come from a transplant donor. Sequences were obtained from blood, either unsorted or a sorted T cell fraction (not recorded which). This sequence joins TRBV21-1 and TRBJ2-7; TRBD2, as called in the table, went unchecked against the DNA. TRBV21-1 is a pseudogene segment. The CDR3 nucleotides read TGTGCCAGCAGCAAAGGAGGACTAGCGGGAGGCCCCACCTACGAGCAGTACTTC. Protein product: CASSKGGLAGGPTYEQYF.